This T cell receptor beta chain comes out of a study of blood T cell repertoires in COVID-19. Overall study context: Specimens from acute and convalescent COVID-19 originated in the United States, Italy and Spain.

TCRdb keeps only in-frame clones here, not all; method: immunoSEQ multiplex PCR. This sample has approximately 400,000 clones, with around 87% found just once. Germline-derived CDR1 and CDR2 are SGHRS and YFSETQ. Trimming removed 2 bases from V and 3 bases from J, with 11 bases in between. This CDR3 is built from 14 residues. This chain connects TRBV5-1 to TRBJ1-1, with D unclear. The TCR comes from a man aged 25 to 45 who had recovered from COVID-19. Sample: PBMCs or T cells enriched from blood (not recorded which). CDR3 amino acids: CASSLAPRDTEAFF. The CDR3 DNA reads as TGCGCCAGCAGCTTAGCTCCACGGGACACTGAAGCTTTCTTT.